Sequencing of this T cell receptor (beta chain) was carried out in a study of human T cells and chemical hapten exposure. At the level of the study: On approximately 2 cm by approximately 2 cm of upper inner arm skin, sensitization was performed with 2% DPC. Diphenylcyclopropenone, dosed weekly to the scalp, was given to patients throughout the approximately 22-week study.

Germline CDR1 MDHEN, CDR2 SYDVKM. The V and J ends lost 2 bases and 1 base, in that order; junction bases with no gene match: 6. The CDR3 spans 17 residues. TCRdb called the RACE reads again in MiXCR, with one record for every CDR3 protein. The sample includes over 150,000 distinct CDR3 sequences, 25% to 35% of them seen just once. Sample time point: patch test 3, about 24 weeks after DPC sensitization. Treatment here: therapeutic diphenylcyclopropenone sensitization with weekly scalp DPC. The sample here was whole blood, taken in connection with sensitization to the hapten diphenylcyclopropenone (DPC). The rearrangement joins TRBV28 to TRBJ2-4; TRBD2 agrees at 9 bases. The source is a woman under 30 with alopecia areata. Some clones in this sample may be carry-over from other donors' samples. CDR3 in amino acids: CASSLRASGVAKNIQYF. CDR3 nucleotide sequence: TGTGCCAGCAGTTTAAGGGCTAGCGGGGTTGCCAAAAACATTCAGTACTTC.